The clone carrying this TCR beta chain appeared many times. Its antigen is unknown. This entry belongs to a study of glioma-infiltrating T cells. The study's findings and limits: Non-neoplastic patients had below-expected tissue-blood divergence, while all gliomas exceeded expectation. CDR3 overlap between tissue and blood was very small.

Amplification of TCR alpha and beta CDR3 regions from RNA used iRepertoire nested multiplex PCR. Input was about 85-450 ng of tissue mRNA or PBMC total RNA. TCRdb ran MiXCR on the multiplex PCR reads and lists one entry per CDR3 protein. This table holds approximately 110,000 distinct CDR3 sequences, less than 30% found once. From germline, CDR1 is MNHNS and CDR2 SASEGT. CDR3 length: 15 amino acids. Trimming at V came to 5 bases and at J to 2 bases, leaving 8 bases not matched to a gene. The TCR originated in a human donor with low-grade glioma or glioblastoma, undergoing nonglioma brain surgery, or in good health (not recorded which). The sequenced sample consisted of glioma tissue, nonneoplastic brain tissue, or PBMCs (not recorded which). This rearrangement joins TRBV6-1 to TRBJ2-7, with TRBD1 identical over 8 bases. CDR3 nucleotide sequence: TGTGCCAGCAGTCGACCGGGACAGGTAGCCTACGAGCAGTACTTC. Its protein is CASSRPGQVAYEQYF.